These 22 T cell receptor beta chains were sequenced from one sample in a study of cytomegalovirus exposure and HLA in healthy donors. The PCR had 60 Vbeta and 13 Jbeta primers. Data came from immunoSEQ multiplex PCR; TCRdb stores just in-frame clones and leaves some out. Seen here are roughly 84,000 clones, about 80% observed once, and the top ten hold about 3%. Specimen: PBMCs. The receptors here all came from a man in his fifties or sixties in good health and CMV-seronegative.

This clone appeared a few times. The chain has TRBV5-4 and TRBJ1-6, with 7 bases fitting TRBD1. This CDR3 is 14 amino acids long. Losses at the gene ends were 2 bases for V and 10 bases for J; bases not matched to a gene: 6. Germline V gene sequence: CDR1 SGHNT, CDR2 YYREEE (reference sequence). The CDR3 nucleotides read TGTGCCAGCAGCTTCGACAGGGTGGGATCACCCCTCCACTTT. It yields the protein CASSFDRVGSPLHF.

The chain combines TRBV21-1 with TRBJ1-6; no DNA check was done on the table's D call, TRBD1. TRBV21-1 is a pseudogene locus. This CDR3 is built from 23 residues. The CDR3 here is CASSKSVGPLGGPGQGTNSPLHF. CDR3 nucleotides: TGTGCCAGCAGCAAAAGCGTGGGGCCCCTCGGGGGCCCCGGACAGGGGACTAATTCACCCCTCCACTTT.

This chain uses TRBV27 with TRBJ1-1; 9 bases are shared with TRBD1. CDR1 MNHEY and CDR2 SMNVEV come from the germline V gene (reference sequence). This CDR3 is built from 16 residues. Germline trimming cut 5 bases from V and 2 bases from J; bases unmatched to any gene: 9. The CDR3 DNA follows: TGTGCCAGCAGTCTCACAAGACAGGGGGAAAACACTGAAGCTTTCTTT. As protein: CASSLTRQGENTEAFF.

This clone is labeled as medium-sized (0.01 to 0.1%). V usage is TRBV2 and J usage is TRBJ2-2; D is ambiguous. Deletions cut 4 bases from V and 3 bases from J, with 9 bases between. The CDR3 covers 14 residues. The germline CDR1 and CDR2 sequences are SNHLY and FYNNEI. The CDR3 DNA is TGTGCCAGCAGTGTGGGCACCTACACCGGGGAGCTGTTTTTT. It translates to CASSVGTYTGELFF.

The rearrangement links TRBV29-1 to TRBJ1-1; maybe TRBD1 (5 bases). This CDR3 has 16 residues. CDR1 and CDR2 (germline): SQVTM, ANQGSEA. Trimming left V 6 bases short and J 0 bases short, with 20 bases between. The CDR3 reads CSVGGSPALMNTEAFF. CDR3 coding DNA: TGCAGCGTCGGGGGGTCCCCAGCTTTGATGAACACTGAAGCTTTCTTT.

CDR3 nucleotide sequence: TGTGCCAGCAGCCCCGTACGGGGGGGGAGCTCCTATAATTCACCCCTCCACTTT. Protein: CASSPVRGGSSYNSPLHF. The rearrangement uses TRBV7-8 and TRBJ1-6; a possible D gene is TRBD1 (5 bases). The CDR3 runs 18 residues. The V and J ends lost 5 bases and 0 bases respectively, with 17 bases between them. Germline V gene data show CDR1 as SGHVS and CDR2 as FQNEAQ.

The chain uses TRBV7-8 and TRBJ2-3, with 7 bases fitting TRBD2. V trimming: 5 bases; J trimming: 4 bases; junction bases outside the gene matches: 24. CDR1 SGHVS and CDR2 FQNEAQ come from the germline V gene. The CDR3 runs to 20 residues. CDR3 amino acids: CASSVPAVPWGGSLADTQYF. The CDR3 DNA reads as TGTGCCAGCAGCGTTCCCGCGGTCCCGTGGGGGGGATCCCTCGCAGATACGCAGTATTTT.

J is TRBJ2-3 and V is TRBV7-2, with TRBD2 matching over 8 bases. The CDR3 spans 13 residues. Trimming at V came to 7 bases and at J to 11 bases, leaving 11 bases not matched to a gene. From germline, CDR1 is SGHTA and CDR2 FQGNSA. CDR3 DNA sequence: TGTGCCAGCACCCCGTCTCGGGGGGGAAGGCAGTATTTT. Encoded protein: CASTPSRGGRQYF.

The V call is TRBV11-3, the J call TRBJ1-2, with D uncertain. This CDR3 has 16 residues. V gave up 6 bases and J gave up 5 bases, with 22 bases separating them. CDR1 and CDR2 (germline): SGHNT, YENEEA. The CDR3 here is CASSQPDGEKVYGYTF. The DNA of the CDR3 is TGTGCCAGCAGTCAACCCGACGGGGAAAAGGTATATGGCTACACCTTC.

The rearrangement uses TRBV6-6 and TRBJ2-1; tentative D call: TRBD2 (7 bases). V was clipped by 10 bases and J by 8 bases, with 24 bases between them. CDR1 MNHNY and CDR2 SVGAGI come from the germline V gene (reference sequence). CDR3 length equals 15 residues. The CDR3 protein is CATRGGGAGVYEQFF. CDR3 nucleotides: TGTGCCACAAGAGGAGGGGGGGCCGGTGTATATGAGCAGTTCTTC.

This chain uses TRBV7-2 with TRBJ2-3, with D unresolved. The length of the CDR3 is 12 residues. In germline, CDR1 is SGHTA, CDR2 FQGNSA. The ends were cut back, 1 base at V and 6 bases at J, with 5 bases in the middle. The CDR3 DNA reads as TGTGCCAGCAGCTTAGACCGGGATACGCAGTATTTT. As protein: CASSLDRDTQYF. Full variable domain (outside the CDR3, taken from reference TRBV7-2 and TRBJ2-3): GAGVSQSPSNKVTEKGKDVELRCDPISGHTALYWYRQSLGQGLEFLIYFQGNSAPDKSGLPSDRFSAERTGGSVSTLTIQRTQQEDSAVYLCASSLDRDTQYFGPGTRLTVL.

The chain combines TRBV4-1 with TRBJ1-1; unclear D gene. Trimming took off 4 bases at V and 1 base at J, with 13 bases between the two ends. Germline V CDR1 and CDR2: MGHRA, YSYEKL. The CDR3 is 15 amino acids. The CDR3 loop is CASSPRDAGNTEAFF. The CDR3 coding sequence is TGCGCCAGCAGCCCCCGGGATGCTGGGAACACTGAAGCTTTCTTT.

This clone was detected only a few times. The chain carries TRBV9 and TRBJ1-3, with a tentative D call TRBD1 (5 bases). The CDR3 loop spans 16 amino acids. Trimming cost V 0 bases and J 0 bases, with 10 bases left between them. In germline, CDR1 is SGDLS, CDR2 YYNGEE. The CDR3 DNA sequence: TGTGCCAGCAGCGTAGAGTCGGGGGGCTCTGGAAACACCATATATTTT. It is translated as CASSVESGGSGNTIYF.

The V and J genes are TRBV9 and TRBJ1-5; a possible D gene is TRBD1 (5 bases). The CDR3 extends over 14 amino acids. Germline V gives CDR1 SGDLS, CDR2 YYNGEE. Trimming stripped 0 bases from V and 3 bases from J, with 7 bases between. The CDR3 loop is CASSVDGHNQPQHF. The CDR3 DNA is TGTGCCAGCAGCGTAGACGGACACAATCAGCCCCAGCATTTT.

This clone was detected only once. The chain couples TRBV7-3 to TRBJ2-2; 8 nucleotides line up with TRBD1. This CDR3 is 14 amino acids long. Germline CDR1 is SGHTA and CDR2 is FQGTGA. V dropped 6 bases and J dropped 4; count of bases not matched to a gene: 4. In DNA, the CDR3 is TGTGCCAGCAGTCGGGACAGGTCCACCGGGGAGCTGTTTTTT. Protein sequence: CASSRDRSTGELFF.

J is TRBJ1-2 and V is TRBV6-1, with 10 nucleotides matching TRBD1. The CDR3 runs 14 residues. Trimming took 11 bases from V and 5 from J; bases not matched to a gene: 11. In germline, CDR1 is MNHNS, CDR2 SASEGT. This chain's CDR3 is CAARDRGTGYGYTF. The CDR3 DNA sequence: TGTGCCGCCCGGGACAGGGGCACGGGGTATGGCTACACCTTC.

The chain employs TRBV9 and TRBJ1-1; tentatively, D is TRBD1 (5 bases). Trimming pared 6 bases from V and 1 base from J, leaving 13 bases between. The CDR3 runs to 14 residues. Germline V lookup: CDR1 SGDLS, CDR2 YYNGEE. The DNA of the CDR3 is TGTGCCAGCATGCGGGGCACAGAGAACACTGAAGCTTTCTTT. Its protein product is CASMRGTENTEAFF.

This clone was counted only a few times. The CDR3 bases are TGCGCCAGCAGCCAAGACAGGGGAGCATATGGCTACACCTTC. Translated: CASSQDRGAYGYTF. V usage is TRBV4-1 and J usage is TRBJ1-2, with D possibly being TRBD1 (6 bases). The CDR3 is 14 residues long. From germline, CDR1 is MGHRA and CDR2 YSYEKL. The V end lost 0 bases, the J end lost 5 bases, and 10 bases lay between the germline ends.

This clone was found a few times. V is TRBV18 and J is TRBJ1-3; 8 nucleotides align to TRBD1. The length of the CDR3 is 15 residues. Trimming took 3 bases from V and 12 from J; bases not matched to a gene: 13. The germline gives CDR1 KGHSH, CDR2 LQKENI. The CDR3 spells CASSPQGASLDFIYF. The CDR3 coding sequence is TGTGCCAGCTCACCGCAGGGGGCCTCGCTGGATTTCATATATTTT.

This clone was counted only a few times. V usage is TRBV5-1 and J usage is TRBJ1-1; D possibly corresponds to TRBD1 (5 bases). Per the germline V gene, CDR1 is SGHRS and CDR2 is YFSETQ. V dropped 2 bases and J dropped 1 base, with 9 bases sitting between them. The CDR3 runs 14 residues. CDR3: CASSLNQGNTEAFF. In DNA form, the CDR3 reads TGCGCCAGCAGCTTAAATCAGGGGAACACTGAAGCTTTCTTT.

This clone was observed once. The chain is built from TRBV5-4 and TRBJ2-1; 8 positions match TRBD1. V was clipped by 4 bases and J by 7 bases; unmatched bases: 10. Looked up from germline, CDR1 is SGHNT and CDR2 is YYREEE (reference sequence). The CDR3 extends over 15 amino acids. The CDR3: CASSPGTGSWNEQFF. CDR3 in DNA: TGTGCCAGCAGCCCCGGGACAGGTTCGTGGAATGAGCAGTTCTTC.

CDR3: CASSQIRLTGANVLTF. In nucleotides, the CDR3 is TGTGCCAGCAGCCAGATTAGATTAACTGGGGCCAACGTCCTGACTTTC. This chain connects TRBV14 to TRBJ2-6; no clear D gene. This CDR3 is 16 amino acids long. Trimming took 3 bases from V and 2 from J, leaving 11 bases between them. Germline CDR1 is SGHDN and CDR2 is FVKESK. The full variable domain, rest sourced from reference TRBV14 and TRBJ2-6, is EAGVTQFPSHSVIEKGQTVTLRCDPISGHDNLYWYRRVMGKEIKFLLHFVKESKQDESGMPNNRFLAERTGGTYSTLKVQPAELEDSGVYFCASSQIRLTGANVLTFGAGSRLTVL.